This TCR beta chain was identified during a study of a mutant IDH1 vaccine in newly diagnosed glioma. Whole-study context: The initiation of vaccination occurred 4-6 weeks after radiotherapy alone, or with temozolomide cycles. Study-level findings and limits: Changes to the top peripheral T cell clonotypes appeared unrelated to pseudoprogression.

In regard to this clone: Its antigen is currently unknown.

Libraries were prepared by immunoSEQ multiplex PCR; TCRdb keeps only in-frame clonotypes and omits some of them. The sample has some 29,000 clones, about 70% seen once; the top ten hold around 7.6%. As for time point: week 35, safety follow-up. Every vaccine dose comprised 300 ug of mutant IDH1 20-mer peptide plus topical imiquimod. The CDR3 is 15 amino acids. Germline V gene lookup returns CDR1 LGHNA and CDR2 YSLEER. Trimming left V 1 base short and J 4 bases short, with 11 bases between. The starting material was PBMCs, obtained from a glioma patient whose treatment included an IDH1 peptide vaccine. The clonotype was recovered from a middle-aged man with glioma. J is TRBJ2-1 and V is TRBV4-3; D unclear. DNA of the CDR3: TGCGCCAGCAGCCAAGGCAGTTCACCGTACAATGAGCAGTTCTTC. Protein: CASSQGSSPYNEQFF.